A single sample gave rise to the 26 T cell receptor beta chains below, sequenced in a study of cytomegalovirus exposure and HLA in healthy donors. The primer mix had 60 Vbeta and 13 Jbeta primers. Only in-frame clones appear in the TCRdb table, and some are missing; sequencing was by immunoSEQ multiplex PCR. There are approximately 170,000 clones in the sample; over 60% occur only once, and roughly 1.6% lies in the top ten. Sequenced material: PBMCs. Receptors originate from a girl aged 5-17 years in good health and CMV-seronegative.

This rearrangement joins TRBV6-5 to TRBJ1-2; TRBD1 is a possible D gene (6 bases). CDR1 is MNHEY, CDR2 SVGAGI, per germline. The CDR3 covers 13 residues. Trimming cost V 6 bases and J 4 bases, with 12 bases left between them. CDR3 in amino acids: CASSPDSSYGYTF. For the CDR3, the DNA is TGTGCCAGCAGCCCGGACAGCTCCTATGGCTACACCTTC.

The sample holds one count of this clone. V is TRBV2 and J is TRBJ1-2; the D gene is possibly TRBD1 (5 bases). CDR3 length: 14 residues. Germline CDR1 and CDR2: SNHLY and FYNNEI. V was shortened by 8 bases and J by 4 bases, with 17 bases between the two germline ends. The CDR3 nucleotides read TGTGCCAGCGGGGAACGGGGGTCTTCCTATGGCTACACCTTC. The encoded protein is CASGERGSSYGYTF.

The CDR3 DNA reads TGCAGTGCGATGGACAGGCTTGAAGCTTTCTTT. This translates into CSAMDRLEAFF. The chain carries TRBV20-1 and TRBJ1-1; TRBD1 aligns across 7 bases. Germline-derived CDR1 and CDR2 are DFQATT and SNEGSKA (reference sequence). The CDR3 runs to 11 residues. Trimming cost V 6 bases and J 7 bases; bases outside gene matches: 5.

The rearrangement uses TRBV19 and TRBJ1-5, with TRBD1 as a possible D gene (6 bases). The germline V gene has CDR1 LNHDA and CDR2 SQIVND (reference sequence). CDR3 length: 14 amino acids. Between the trimmed V and J ends, which lost 6 bases and 9 bases, there was a span of 18 bases. The CDR3: CASRSGAADRPQHF. The CDR3 DNA is TGTGCCAGTAGATCAGGGGCCGCCGATCGGCCCCAGCATTTT.

The rearrangement uses TRBV5-7 and TRBJ2-7; TRBD1 agrees at 10 bases. TRBV5-7 carries the ORF label, with uncertain function. The CDR3 length is 16 residues. The V and J ends lost 3 bases and 2 bases, in that order; junction bases with no gene match: 8. CDR3 amino acids: CASSCRDRGIPYEQYF. The DNA of the CDR3 is TGTGCCAGCAGCTGCCGGGACAGGGGTATCCCCTACGAGCAGTACTTC.

The gene calls are TRBV6-1 and TRBJ2-3; 11 bases agree with TRBD2. The J segment lost 7 bases and the V segment lost 7 bases, leaving 10 bases of the junction unmatched. CDR1 MNHNS and CDR2 SASEGT come from the germline V gene. The CDR3 has 15 amino acids. This chain's CDR3 is CASTEPGTSGYTQYF. The CDR3 region has the DNA TGTGCCAGCACCGAACCCGGGACTAGCGGATATACGCAGTATTTT.

There are a few counts of this clone. The chain joins TRBV5-1 to TRBJ1-5, with 7 bases identical to TRBD1. The V gene end was trimmed by 5 bases and the J gene end by 2 bases; junction bases not matched to a gene: 4. This CDR3 is built from 14 residues. Germline V gene data show CDR1 as SGHRS and CDR2 as YFSETQ. In nucleotides, the CDR3 is TGCGCCAGCAGGGAAGGGACAGGCAATCAGCCCCAGCATTTT. Residues: CASREGTGNQPQHF.

The chain recombines TRBV27 with TRBJ1-6; no definite D call. Germline assignment: CDR1 MNHEY and CDR2 SMNVEV (reference sequence). The V end lost 3 bases, the J end lost 9 bases, and 6 bases lay between the germline ends. The CDR3 is 12 amino acids. The CDR3 loop reads CASSFLGSPLHF. The DNA for the CDR3 is TGTGCCAGCAGTTTTCTCGGTTCACCCCTCCACTTT.

This clone came up once. The V gene is TRBV7-3, the J gene TRBJ2-3; D ambiguous. The V end lost 1 base, the J end lost 4 bases, and 9 bases lay between the germline ends. The CDR3 sequence is 14 residues long. Germline V gene lookup returns CDR1 SGHTA and CDR2 FQGTGA. CDR3 sequence (DNA): TGTGCCAGCAGCTTAAGAGGTCGCCCAGATACGCAGTATTTT. Translated: CASSLRGRPDTQYF.

This clone has a handful of counts. The chain couples TRBV28 to TRBJ1-1; tentative D call: TRBD1 (6 bases). The germline V and J ends were trimmed by 5 bases and 1 base, with 11 bases remaining between them. The CDR3 sequence is 14 residues long. Germline V gives CDR1 MDHEN, CDR2 SYDVKM. CDR3 sequence (DNA): TGTGCCAGCAGTAGTACAGGGTGGAACACTGAAGCTTTCTTT. This gives the protein CASSSTGWNTEAFF. The variable domain in full, completed from reference TRBV28 and TRBJ1-1, reads DVKVTQSSRYLVKRTGEKVFLECVQDMDHENMFWYRQDPGLGLRLIYFSYDVKMKEKGDIPEGYSVSREKKERFSLILESASTNQTSMYLCASSSTGWNTEAFFGQGTRLTVV.

The rearrangement joins TRBV5-1 to TRBJ1-1; 7 bases line up with TRBD1. V gave up 3 bases and J gave up 4 bases; unmatched junction bases: 3. Germline-derived CDR1 and CDR2 are SGHRS and YFSETQ. The CDR3 length is 13 residues. CDR3 nucleotide sequence: TGCGCCAGCAGCTCTAGACAGGGCACTGAAGCTTTCTTT. Its translation: CASSSRQGTEAFF.

This rearrangement joins TRBV6-5 to TRBJ2-7; 8 bases align to TRBD1. Germline CDR1 and CDR2: MNHEY and SVGAGI. The J segment lost 6 bases and the V segment lost 6 bases, leaving 10 bases of the junction unmatched. The CDR3 contains 14 residues. In DNA, the CDR3 is TGTGCCAGCAGCCCCAACAGGGGGACAACCGAGCAGTACTTC. This translates into CASSPNRGTTEQYF.

V usage is TRBV4-1 and J usage is TRBJ2-7; D remains unclear. V shed 0 bases and J shed 6 bases, with 6 bases lying between them. The CDR3 is 12 residues long. Germline V gene lookup returns CDR1 MGHRA and CDR2 YSYEKL. In nucleotides, the CDR3 is TGCGCCAGCAGCCAAGATCCCCTCGAGCAGTACTTC. Its translation is CASSQDPLEQYF.

V and J are TRBV4-1 and TRBJ1-5; D possibly corresponds to TRBD1 (5 bases). Between the trimmed V and J ends, which lost 9 bases and 0 bases, there was a span of 21 bases. This CDR3 region has 17 residues. Germline V lookup: CDR1 MGHRA, CDR2 YSYEKL. In DNA, the CDR3 is TGCGCCAGTGGGCTGCAGGGTGAACAACATAGCAATCAGCCCCAGCATTTT. Protein: CASGLQGEQHSNQPQHF.

This chain joins TRBV5-1 and TRBJ2-1, with TRBD2 matching 12 bases. V shed 2 bases, J shed 7 bases, and the junction held 7 bases outside the gene matches. This CDR3 comprises 16 residues. The germline V gene encodes CDR1 SGHRS and CDR2 YFSETQ. The CDR3 DNA sequence: TGCGCCAGCAGCTTCGCGGCTAGCGGGGGGGGTAATGAGCAGTTCTTC. This sequence encodes CASSFAASGGGNEQFF.

This clone has a single count. The V and J genes are TRBV5-1 and TRBJ1-6; 8 nucleotides line up with TRBD1. In germline, CDR1 is SGHRS, CDR2 YFSETQ. After removal of 5 bases from V and 6 bases from J, the junction contained 7 bases not matched to a gene. CDR3 length: 15 residues. The CDR3 region is CASRDGQGGNSPLHF. CDR3 sequence (DNA): TGCGCCAGCAGAGACGGACAGGGCGGTAATTCACCCCTCCACTTT.

The V and J genes are TRBV29-1 and TRBJ1-2, with no clear D. The CDR3 loop spans 14 amino acids. The V end lost 0 bases, the J end lost 5 bases, and 13 bases lay between the germline ends. CDR1 is SQVTM and CDR2 is ANQGSEA in the germline V gene. For the CDR3, the DNA is TGCAGCGTTGAAGATATGCAGGTTAGATATGGCTACACCTTC. Translated: CSVEDMQVRYGYTF. The full variable domain, its missing parts supplied by reference TRBV29-1 and TRBJ1-2, is SAVISQKPSRDICQRGTSLTIQCQVDSQVTMMFWYRQQPGQSLTLIATANQGSEATYESGFVIDKFPISRPNLTFSTLTVSNMSPEDSSIYLCSVEDMQVRYGYTFGSGTRLTVV.

The V gene is TRBV5-1, the J gene TRBJ2-5, with 8 bases lining up with TRBD1. The germline V gene encodes CDR1 SGHRS and CDR2 YFSETQ. The CDR3 is 13 residues long. V lost 4 bases, J lost 5 bases, and 4 bases stayed unmatched. The DNA for the CDR3 is TGCGCCAGCAGCCAGGGGGCGGTGGAGACCCAGTACTTC. Residues: CASSQGAVETQYF.

The rearrangement links TRBV5-1 to TRBJ1-2, with 7 bases that match TRBD1. The CDR3 sequence is 15 residues long. Germline-derived CDR1 and CDR2 are SGHRS and YFSETQ. The ends lost 3 bases at V and 4 bases at J; junction bases unmatched: 9. The CDR3 reads CASSSPGQKFYGYTF. CDR3 nucleotide sequence: TGCGCCAGCAGCTCGCCGGGACAGAAATTCTATGGCTACACCTTC. Filled out from reference TRBV5-1 and TRBJ1-2, the complete variable domain reads KAGVTQTPRYLIKTRGQQVTLSCSPISGHRSVSWYQQTPGQGLQFLFEYFSETQRNKGNFPGRFSGRQFSNSRSEMNVSTLELGDSALYLCASSSPGQKFYGYTFGSGTRLTVV.

This clone was recorded once. The genes are TRBV6-1 and TRBJ1-3; D might be TRBD1 (6 bases). CDR1 is MNHNS, CDR2 SASEGT, per germline. This CDR3 has 18 residues. The V gene lost 0 bases and the J gene lost 8 bases, with 23 bases spanning the gap. Here the CDR3 DNA reads TGTGCCAGCAGTGAAGCGCGAGGGGGGGGCGATACCTGGGACACCATATATTTT. The encoded protein is CASSEARGGGDTWDTIYF.

This clone was observed once. This chain links TRBV10-3 with TRBJ2-5, with 8 nucleotides matching TRBD2. This CDR3 has 13 amino acids. In germline, CDR1 is ENHRY, CDR2 SYGVKD. V dropped 7 bases and J dropped 3; count of bases not matched to a gene: 4. The CDR3 region has the DNA TGTGCCATCAATAGGCGGGGGGAAGAGACCCAGTACTTC. This sequence encodes CAINRRGEETQYF.

The J gene is TRBJ1-1, the V gene TRBV13; D ambiguous. This CDR3 region has 15 residues. CDR1 is PRHDT, CDR2 FYEKMQ, per germline (reference sequence). With 4 bases removed from V and 0 bases from J, the gap between germline ends came to 12 bases. CDR3 in amino acids: CASSSLLDMNTEAFF. DNA for the CDR3: TGTGCCAGCAGCTCCTTACTTGACATGAACACTGAAGCTTTCTTT.

The V and J genes are TRBV27 and TRBJ2-7; 13 nucleotides agree with TRBD2. With V trimmed by 5 bases and J by 2 bases, 3 bases remained unmatched. The CDR3 sequence is 15 residues long. Germline V gene lookup returns CDR1 MNHEY and CDR2 SMNVEV (reference sequence). CDR3 sequence reads: CASSPLAGGPYEQYF. In DNA form, the CDR3 reads TGTGCCAGCAGTCCACTAGCGGGGGGGCCCTACGAGCAGTACTTC.

The chain joins TRBV7-9 to TRBJ2-5, with a tentative D call TRBD2 (6 bases). Germline V gene sequence: CDR1 SEHNR, CDR2 FQNEAQ (reference sequence). The CDR3 contains 14 residues. Trimming removed 1 base at V and 1 base at J, with 7 bases between. The DNA of the CDR3 is TGTGCCAGCAGCTTAGTGGGACTCCAAGAGACCCAGTACTTC. Translated, it gives CASSLVGLQETQYF.

The V and J genes are TRBV29-1 and TRBJ2-5, with TRBD1 matching over 10 bases. The DNA end favors TRBJ2-7, so the J call may be wrong. CDR3 length: 14 amino acids. The germline V gene has CDR1 SQVTM and CDR2 ANQGSEA. This CDR3 is CSVEVDRGLHEQYF. For the CDR3, the DNA is TGCAGCGTTGAAGTTGACAGGGGGCTTCACGAGCAGTACTTC.

Comments on this clone: The sample has other DNA sequences that encode this CDR3 too. The gene calls are TRBV6-5 and TRBJ1-1; maybe TRBD1 (5 bases). There are 14 residues in the CDR3. Trimming took off 2 bases at V and 0 bases at J, with 7 bases between the two ends. The germline V gene encodes CDR1 MNHEY and CDR2 SVGAGI. CDR3 DNA: TGTGCCAGCAGTTACGGAGGGGTGAACACTGAAGCTTTCTTT. Translating it yields CASSYGGVNTEAFF.